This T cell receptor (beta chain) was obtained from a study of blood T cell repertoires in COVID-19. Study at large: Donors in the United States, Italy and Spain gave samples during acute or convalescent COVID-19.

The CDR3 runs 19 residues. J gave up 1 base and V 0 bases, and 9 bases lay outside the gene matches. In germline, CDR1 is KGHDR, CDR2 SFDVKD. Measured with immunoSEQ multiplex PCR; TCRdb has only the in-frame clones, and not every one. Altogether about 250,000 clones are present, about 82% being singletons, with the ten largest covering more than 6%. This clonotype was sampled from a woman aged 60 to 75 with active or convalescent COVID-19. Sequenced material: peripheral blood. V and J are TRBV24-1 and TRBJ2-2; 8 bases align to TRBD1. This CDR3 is CATSDLPRTGTGNTGELFF. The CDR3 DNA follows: TGTGCCACCAGTGATTTGCCAAGAACCGGGACAGGGAACACCGGGGAGCTGTTTTTT.